This record looks at one TCR beta chain sequence and its context. Its antigen is currently unknown. The data are from a study of T cells in Graves' hyperthyroidism and ophthalmopathy. The investigators amplified TCR beta CDR3 regions from RNA transcripts. First-round RT-PCR targeting the TCR CDR3 was performed with the HTBI primer set. TCRdb re-derived calls from the multiplex PCR reads in MiXCR, one entry per CDR3 protein. The sample carries roughly 750,000 distinct CDR3 sequences, 15% to 20% recorded once. Overall study results and limits: Ophthalmopathy was distinguished from stable hyperthyroidism by 13 V-J signatures.

The V gene end was trimmed by 5 bases and the J gene end by 2 bases; junction bases not matched to a gene: 5. The CDR3 consists of 15 residues. This clonotype was sampled from a man aged 18-30 years with Graves' hyperthyroidism. This rearrangement joins TRBV12-3 or TRBV12-4 to TRBJ2-1; 8 positions agree with TRBD1. The sequenced sample was blood. DNA of the CDR3: TGTGCCAGCAGTCGGGGACAGGCCACCTACAATGAGCAGTTCTTC. Its translation is CASSRGQATYNEQFF.